The 5 T cell receptor beta chains below all came from one sample that was sequenced in a study of beta chain features in type 1 diabetes. cDNA synthesis used the whole RNA isolate, giving expressed TCRB sequences. Here immunoSEQ multiplex PCR was the method, and the copy in TCRdb shows in-frame clones only, minus some. The table has about 280,000 clones, 15% seen once. The study, taken as a whole, reports: In all four CD4+ subsets, TCRB CDR3 length was significantly, moderately reduced in type 1 diabetes.

These receptors' antigens are unknown. The sample comprised naive CD4+ T cells from blood. All receptors come from a man aged 18 to 30 with type 1 diabetes.

This clone appeared a few times. V gene TRBV21-1 combines with J gene TRBJ2-4; the table's D call, TRBD1, was not checked against the DNA. TRBV21-1 is designated a pseudogene. The CDR3 consists of 16 residues. CDR3: CASSIRHPLAKNIQYF. Here the CDR3 DNA reads TGTGCCAGCAGCATTCGACACCCACTAGCCAAAAACATTCAGTACTTC.

The chain combines TRBV6-1 with TRBJ1-6; D perhaps matches TRBD1 (5 bases). This CDR3 region has 15 residues. Looked up from germline, CDR1 is MNHNS and CDR2 is SASEGT. The germline V and J ends were trimmed by 0 bases and 6 bases, with 9 bases remaining between them. CDR3 protein: CASSEADRLNSPLHF. The CDR3 bases are TGTGCCAGCAGTGAAGCTGACAGACTTAATTCACCCCTCCACTTT.

This clone was observed a handful of times. V is TRBV5-6 and J is TRBJ2-7; 9 bases line up with TRBD2. This CDR3 has 14 residues. CDR1 SGHDT and CDR2 YYEEEE come from the germline V gene. V lost 1 base to trimming and J lost 4 bases; unmatched junction nucleotides: 3. DNA for the CDR3: TGTGCCAGCAGCTTGCTAGCGGGGAGGTACGAGCAGTACTTC. This codes for CASSLLAGRYEQYF.

V gene TRBV30 combines with J gene TRBJ2-1; 8 bases agree with TRBD1. This CDR3 region has 12 residues. Germline CDR1 and CDR2: GTSNPN and SVGIG (reference sequence). The V gene end was trimmed by 2 bases and the J gene end by 7 bases; junction bases not matched to a gene: 1. CDR3: CAWSNRGNEQFF. The CDR3 DNA is TGTGCCTGGAGTAACAGGGGGAATGAGCAGTTCTTC.

This sequence joins TRBV29-1 and TRBJ1-5, with 11 positions matching TRBD1. CDR1 SQVTM and CDR2 ANQGSEA come from the germline V gene. This CDR3 comprises 13 residues. Losses at the gene ends were 7 bases for V and 5 bases for J; bases not matched to a gene: 4. CDR3 nucleotide sequence: TGCAGCGCGATGGGACAGGGGGATCAGCCCCAGCATTTT. Protein sequence: CSAMGQGDQPQHF.